Sequencing of this T cell receptor beta chain was carried out in a study of T cell clones after liver transplantation. Study context: Apart from three HCV-positive recipients, transplants were for non-autoimmune, non-viral reasons. Blood was drawn pre-transplant, before withdrawal, and after full or failed withdrawal. Standard immunosuppression, with no induction, continued until 12-24 months after transplant. Study findings and constraints: In 5 of 8 subjects, circulating graft-donor-reactive CD4 TCRbeta sequences fell significantly after transplant.

Concerning this clone itself: The antigen is not known.

Method: immunoSEQ multiplex PCR; TCRdb's copy keeps in-frame clones and lacks some. The sample lists more than 75,000 clones; about 84% were seen once. CDR3 size: 18 residues. V lost 1 base and J lost 3; bases outside the gene matches: 8. The germline CDR1 and CDR2 sequences are SGHTA and FQGNSA. Sequenced here: CD4+ T cells from blood, sampled 45 to 47 months after liver transplant. This clonotype was obtained from a human patient who received a liver transplant. Some T cells may possibly be graft donor cells. The J gene is TRBJ2-4, the V gene TRBV7-2, with TRBD2 matching 11 bases. The CDR3 is CASSLVLGLAGDKNIQYF. CDR3 in DNA: TGTGCCAGCAGCTTAGTTTTAGGACTAGCGGGCGACAAAAACATTCAGTACTTC.